Listed below are T cell receptor beta chains from one sample, sequenced in a study of naive and memory T cell subsets. A single record per CDR3 protein comes from TCRdb applying MiXCR to the UMI-ligation and nested PCR reads. Of 100,000 or so distinct CDR3 sequences in the sample, around 7% were seen once. The sequenced sample consisted of central memory CD4+ T cells from blood. The receptors stem from a human donor in good health. Each CDR3 is given with its conserved first and last residue. D genes are given only for firm matches. Only some rows state a clone size, as once, few, many or a class for expanded clones.

CDR3 length: 15; clone size: many; J gene: TRBJ2-1; D gene: TRBD1; V gene: TRBV29-1; CDR3 protein: CSACYRDRGFDEQFF; CDR3 DNA: TGCAGCGCCTGTTACCGGGACAGGGGGTTCGATGAGCAGTTCTTC
CDR3 length: 13; clone size: many; J gene: TRBJ2-1; D gene: -; V gene: TRBV11-2; CDR3 protein: CASSLGAPNEQFF; CDR3 DNA: TGTGCCAGCAGCTTAGGAGCCCCCAATGAGCAGTTCTTC
CDR3 length: 16; clone size: few; J gene: TRBJ1-5; D gene: TRBD1; V gene: TRBV2; CDR3 protein: CASRGTGVFRNQPQHF; CDR3 DNA: TGTGCCAGCAGGGGGACAGGGGTGTTTAGAAATCAGCCCCAGCATTTT
CDR3 length: 14; clone size: many; J gene: TRBJ1-1; D gene: -; V gene: TRBV12-3/TRBV12-4; CDR3 protein: CASRSPDRNTEAFF; CDR3 DNA: TGTGCCAGCAGGTCACCTGACCGTAACACTGAAGCTTTCTTT
CDR3 length: 14; clone size: many; J gene: TRBJ2-7; D gene: -; V gene: TRBV20-1; CDR3 protein: CSAIPPDGFYEQYF; CDR3 DNA: TGCAGTGCTATCCCGCCGGACGGGTTCTACGAGCAGTACTTC
CDR3 length: 17; clone size: many; J gene: TRBJ1-1; D gene: TRBD1; V gene: TRBV7-2; CDR3 protein: CASSLGSGRGVNTEAFF; CDR3 DNA: TGTGCCAGCAGCTTAGGGTCGGGCAGGGGGGTGAACACTGAAGCTTTCTTT
CDR3 length: 17; clone size: many; J gene: TRBJ1-2; D gene: -; V gene: TRBV7-2; CDR3 protein: CASSPFRVTGADYGYTF; CDR3 DNA: TGTGCCAGCAGCCCCTTTCGTGTAACTGGAGCTGACTATGGCTACACCTTC
CDR3 length: 16; clone size: many; J gene: TRBJ2-1; D gene: TRBD1; V gene: TRBV30; CDR3 protein: CAWRYAGTGGRVEQFF; CDR3 DNA: TGTGCCTGGAGATACGCCGGGACAGGGGGTCGTGTTGAGCAGTTCTTC
CDR3 length: 14; clone size: many; J gene: TRBJ2-1; D gene: TRBD1; V gene: TRBV29-1; CDR3 protein: CSAIGTGYHNEQFF; CDR3 DNA: TGCAGCGCCATTGGGACAGGCTATCACAATGAGCAGTTCTTC
CDR3 length: 17; clone size: few; J gene: TRBJ2-1; D gene: TRBD2; V gene: TRBV3-1; CDR3 protein: CASSQSHLAGSYNEQFF; CDR3 DNA: TGTGCCAGCAGCCAAAGCCACCTAGCGGGCTCCTACAATGAGCAGTTCTTC
CDR3 length: 15; clone size: many; J gene: TRBJ2-2; D gene: -; V gene: TRBV7-2; CDR3 protein: CASSLRKRDTGELFF; CDR3 DNA: TGTGCCAGCAGCTTGAGGAAGCGGGACACCGGGGAGCTGTTTTTT
CDR3 length: 13; clone size: many; J gene: TRBJ1-2; D gene: -; V gene: TRBV29-1; CDR3 protein: CSTQEGTNYGYTF; CDR3 DNA: TGCAGCACCCAAGAGGGGACAAACTATGGCTACACCTTC
CDR3 length: 15; clone size: many; J gene: TRBJ2-3; D gene: -; V gene: TRBV7-2; CDR3 protein: CASSSSTASTDTQYF; CDR3 DNA: TGTGCCAGCAGCTCCTCGACAGCTAGCACAGATACGCAGTATTTT
CDR3 length: 15; clone size: many; J gene: TRBJ1-5; D gene: -; V gene: TRBV18; CDR3 protein: CASSDQTARDQPQHF; CDR3 DNA: TGTGCCAGCTCGGACCAGACGGCTCGGGATCAGCCCCAGCATTTT
CDR3 length: 16; clone size: -; J gene: TRBJ2-2; D gene: TRBD2; V gene: TRBV12-3/TRBV12-4; CDR3 protein: CASSLRRGENTGELFF; CDR3 DNA: TGTGCCAGCAGTTTAAGGCGGGGGGAGAACACCGGGGAGCTGTTTTTT
CDR3 length: 13; clone size: many; J gene: TRBJ1-3; D gene: -; V gene: TRBV6-2/TRBV6-3; CDR3 protein: CASSYPNGNTIYF; CDR3 DNA: TGTGCCAGCAGCTACCCGAACGGCAACACCATATATTTT
CDR3 length: 13; clone size: many; J gene: TRBJ2-7; D gene: -; V gene: TRBV20-1; CDR3 protein: CSASAVEGHEQYF; CDR3 DNA: TGCAGTGCTAGCGCCGTTGAGGGTCACGAGCAGTACTTC
CDR3 length: 16; clone size: many; J gene: TRBJ1-6; D gene: TRBD1; V gene: TRBV20-1; CDR3 protein: CSAKNARDRGYSPLHF; CDR3 DNA: TGCAGTGCCAAAAATGCCCGGGACAGGGGATACTCACCCCTCCACTTT
CDR3 length: 15; clone size: few; J gene: TRBJ1-6; D gene: TRBD1; V gene: TRBV12-3/TRBV12-4; CDR3 protein: CASSSSGTGISPLHF; CDR3 DNA: TGTGCCAGCAGTTCCTCCGGGACAGGGATCTCCCCCCTCCACTTT
CDR3 length: 14; clone size: many; J gene: TRBJ2-7; D gene: -; V gene: TRBV12-3/TRBV12-4; CDR3 protein: CASSFAQGGFEQYF; CDR3 DNA: TGTGCCAGCAGTTTCGCCCAAGGGGGTTTCGAGCAGTACTTC
CDR3 length: 13; clone size: many; J gene: TRBJ2-7; D gene: TRBD2; V gene: TRBV5-1; CDR3 protein: CASRSSGPYEQYF; CDR3 DNA: TGCGCCAGCAGGTCTAGCGGCCCGTACGAGCAGTACTTC
CDR3 length: 14; clone size: many; J gene: TRBJ1-6; D gene: TRBD1; V gene: TRBV6-2/TRBV6-3; CDR3 protein: CASSDDRGNSPLHF; CDR3 DNA: TGTGCCAGCAGCGATGACAGGGGAAATTCACCCCTCCACTTT
CDR3 length: 16; clone size: many; J gene: TRBJ1-5; D gene: -; V gene: TRBV28; CDR3 protein: CASTPWGQGSVQPQHF; CDR3 DNA: TGTGCCAGCACACCCTGGGGGCAGGGGTCGGTTCAGCCCCAGCATTTT
CDR3 length: 13; clone size: many; J gene: TRBJ1-1; D gene: -; V gene: TRBV6-1; CDR3 protein: CASSEDRVTEAFF; CDR3 DNA: TGTGCCAGCAGTGAAGACAGGGTCACTGAAGCTTTCTTT
CDR3 length: 14; clone size: many; J gene: TRBJ2-1; D gene: TRBD1; V gene: TRBV12-3/TRBV12-4; CDR3 protein: CASSSRTGSTEQFF; CDR3 DNA: TGTGCCAGCAGTTCCCGGACAGGGTCAACTGAGCAGTTCTTC
CDR3 length: 13; clone size: few; J gene: TRBJ2-7; D gene: -; V gene: TRBV20-1; CDR3 protein: CSATSYRAYEQYF; CDR3 DNA: TGCAGTGCTACATCGTATAGGGCCTACGAGCAGTACTTC
CDR3 length: 17; clone size: many; J gene: TRBJ2-7; D gene: -; V gene: TRBV27; CDR3 protein: CASSSPLRQGGSYEQYF; CDR3 DNA: TGTGCCAGCAGTTCCCCACTAAGACAGGGAGGGTCCTACGAGCAGTACTTC
CDR3 length: 16; clone size: few; J gene: TRBJ1-2; D gene: TRBD1; V gene: TRBV4-2; CDR3 protein: CASSQAQGLRNYGYTF; CDR3 DNA: TGTGCCAGCAGCCAAGCACAGGGGTTGCGGAACTATGGCTACACCTTC
CDR3 length: 17; clone size: few; J gene: TRBJ2-3; D gene: -; V gene: TRBV7-9; CDR3 protein: CASSGASARTITDTQYF; CDR3 DNA: TGTGCCAGCAGCGGTGCTTCAGCCAGGACTATCACAGATACGCAGTATTTT
CDR3 length: 11; clone size: many; J gene: TRBJ1-1; D gene: -; V gene: TRBV20-1; CDR3 protein: CSARDPTEAFF; CDR3 DNA: TGCAGTGCTAGAGATCCCACTGAAGCTTTCTTT
CDR3 length: 17; clone size: many; J gene: TRBJ1-3; D gene: -; V gene: TRBV4-1; CDR3 protein: CASSQVLKLSSGNTIYF; CDR3 DNA: TGCGCCAGCAGCCAAGTCTTGAAACTTTCCTCTGGAAACACCATATATTTT